This T cell receptor (beta chain) was identified in a study of blood T cells in healthy people across ages. Study observations and caveats: Greater diversity and more naive CD4+ cells were seen in long-lived donors than in aged donors.

The use of a sample-barcoded 5' primer and a J-beta primer mix characterized a second PCR of roughly 6 to 11 cycles. One entry per CDR3 protein, called by TCRdb with MiXCR from the 5' RACE reads. The sample includes 750,000 to 1,000,000 distinct CDR3 sequences, roughly 29% of them seen just once. After removal of 0 bases from V and 10 bases from J, the junction contained 4 bases not matched to a gene. CDR1 SGHTA and CDR2 FQGNSA come from the germline V gene. The CDR3 is made up of 14 amino acids. In each sample, at least 6 million PBMCs were isolated. Ten or more counts support this clonotype. Its cognate antigen is unknown. Separately, the same data were catalogued under a study of T cells of mothers and their children.

Sequencing input: blood. The source is a woman aged 35 to 49 in good health. The V and J genes are TRBV7-2 and TRBJ2-1, with TRBD2 matching over 9 bases. CDR3 bases: TGTGCCAGCAGCTTAGCGGGGCTAGCGGGGGAGCAGTTCTTC. Its translation is CASSLAGLAGEQFF.